The following is a T cell receptor beta chain sequence with its context. Generated by immunoSEQ multiplex PCR, the TCRdb table keeps only in-frame clones and is missing some. The data show more than 150,000 clones, 85% to 90% seen once. With 5 bases removed from V and 4 bases from J, the gap between germline ends came to 13 bases. The length of the CDR3 is 14 residues. Germline values: CDR1 SGHTA, CDR2 FQGTGA. This sample stems from a study of T cell responses to AZD1222 COVID-19 vaccine. The TCR originated in an adult who received the AZD1222 COVID-19 vaccine. This material consisted of peripheral blood, taken 28 days after the second AZD1222 dose. The rearrangement links TRBV7-3 to TRBJ2-3; a weak D match, TRBD1 (6 bases). The CDR3 sequence: CASSKTGSPDTQYF. The CDR3 DNA sequence: TGTGCCAGCAGCAAAACAGGGAGCCCAGATACGCAGTATTTT.